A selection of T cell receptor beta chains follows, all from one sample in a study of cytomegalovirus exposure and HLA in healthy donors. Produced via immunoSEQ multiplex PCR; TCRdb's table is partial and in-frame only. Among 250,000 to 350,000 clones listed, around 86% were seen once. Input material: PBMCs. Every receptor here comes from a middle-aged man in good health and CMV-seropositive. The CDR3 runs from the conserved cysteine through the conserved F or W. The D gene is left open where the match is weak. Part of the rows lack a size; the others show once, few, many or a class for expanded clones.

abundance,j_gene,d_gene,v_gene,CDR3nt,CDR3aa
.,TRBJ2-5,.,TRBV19,TGTGCCAGTAGTCCCGGGGGTGGAAGCGAGACCCAGTACTTC,CASSPGGGSETQYF
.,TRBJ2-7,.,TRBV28,TGTGCCAGCAGTTTCGCCCGGACTACCACCTACGAGCAGTACTTC,CASSFARTTTYEQYF
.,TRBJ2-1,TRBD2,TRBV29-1,TGCAGCGTTCCCGGGGGGTATGAGCAGTTCTTC,CSVPGGYEQFF
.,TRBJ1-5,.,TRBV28,TGTGCCAGCAGACGGACGGAGGCGACTAATCAGCCCCAGCATTTT,CASRRTEATNQPQHF
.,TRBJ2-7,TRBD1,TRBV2,TGTGCCAGCAGTGTTGGTGGGACAGTACCCTACGAGCAGTACTTC,CASSVGGTVPYEQYF
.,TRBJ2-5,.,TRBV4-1,TGCGCCAGCAGCCAATCAGGCGACCAGTACTTC,CASSQSGDQYF
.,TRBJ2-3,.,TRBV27,TGTGCCAGCAGTTCGGTAGATACGCAGTATTTT,CASSSVDTQYF
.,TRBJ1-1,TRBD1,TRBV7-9,TGTGCCAGCAGCCCGCGCCGACAGGGGGCCTACACTGAAGCTTTCTTT,CASSPRRQGAYTEAFF
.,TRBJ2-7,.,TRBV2,TGTGCCAGCAGGGGGGCGGGGGCGGCCTACGAGCAGTACTTC,CASRGAGAAYEQYF
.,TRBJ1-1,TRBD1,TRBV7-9,TGTGCCAGCAGCATCGACCGGGACAGCTGGGGCACTGAAGCTTTCTTT,CASSIDRDSWGTEAFF
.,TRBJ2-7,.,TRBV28,TGTGCCAGCACCCGGGACACCCCGCCCCTCTCCTACGAGCAGTACTTC,CASTRDTPPLSYEQYF
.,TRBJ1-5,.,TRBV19,TGTGCCAGTAGTATCACTCCGGACAGTTATAGCAATCAGCCCCAGCATTTT,CASSITPDSYSNQPQHF
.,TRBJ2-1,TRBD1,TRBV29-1,TGCAGAGTCGCAGGGGGCCTGAGCTCCTACAATGAGCAGTTCTTC,CRVAGGLSSYNEQFF
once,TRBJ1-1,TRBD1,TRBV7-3,TGTGCCAGCAGCTCCGGGACAGGAGGCGCTGAAGCTTTCTTT,CASSSGTGGAEAFF